This TCR beta chain was sequenced in a study of beta chain features in type 1 diabetes. Turning to the study itself: Examination of sorted cells across all samples involved about 100,000,000 cells.

Study observations and caveats: People with Type 1 diabetes carried modestly yet significantly shorter TCRB CDR3s in all four CD4+ subsets.

This CDR3 has 15 residues. CDR1 WSHSY and CDR2 SAAADI come from the germline V gene. V lost 1 base to trimming and J lost 3 bases; unmatched junction nucleotides: 3. The authors reverse transcribed all of the isolated RNA, so sequencing captured expressed TCRB transcripts. The study sequenced naive, central memory and regulatory T cell samples to an average of roughly 3.8 million reads. Some clones are missing from TCRdb's copy, which holds only in-frame ones; the method was immunoSEQ multiplex PCR. The sample shows over 650,000 clones, roughly 13% of them seen only once. Comments on this clone: The antigen is undetermined.

This chain uses TRBV10-2 with TRBJ1-1, with TRBD1 identical over 9 bases. The sequenced sample was naive CD4+ T cells from blood. The sequence was collected from a man younger than 30 with type 1 diabetes. CDR3 region: CASSEFGQGYTEAFF. The CDR3, as DNA: TGCGCCAGCAGTGAGTTCGGACAGGGGTACACTGAAGCTTTCTTT.